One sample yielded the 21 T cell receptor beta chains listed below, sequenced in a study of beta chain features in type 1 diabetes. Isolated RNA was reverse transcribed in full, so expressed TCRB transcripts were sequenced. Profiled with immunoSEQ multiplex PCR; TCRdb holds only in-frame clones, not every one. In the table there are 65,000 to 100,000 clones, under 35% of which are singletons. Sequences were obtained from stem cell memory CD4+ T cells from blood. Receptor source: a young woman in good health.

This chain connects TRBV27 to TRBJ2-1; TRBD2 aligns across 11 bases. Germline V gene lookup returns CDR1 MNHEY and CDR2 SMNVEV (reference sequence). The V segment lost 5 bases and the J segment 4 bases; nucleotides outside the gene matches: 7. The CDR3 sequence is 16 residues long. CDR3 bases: TGTGCCAGCAGTGAGGGGACTAGCGGCATTTACAATGAGCAGTTCTTC. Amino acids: CASSEGTSGIYNEQFF.

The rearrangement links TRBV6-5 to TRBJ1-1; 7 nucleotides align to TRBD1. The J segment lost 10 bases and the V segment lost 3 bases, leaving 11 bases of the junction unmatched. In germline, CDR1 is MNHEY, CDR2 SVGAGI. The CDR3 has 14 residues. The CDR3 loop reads CASSYQAGTAGAFF. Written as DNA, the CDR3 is TGTGCCAGCAGTTATCAAGCCGGGACAGCGGGAGCTTTCTTT.

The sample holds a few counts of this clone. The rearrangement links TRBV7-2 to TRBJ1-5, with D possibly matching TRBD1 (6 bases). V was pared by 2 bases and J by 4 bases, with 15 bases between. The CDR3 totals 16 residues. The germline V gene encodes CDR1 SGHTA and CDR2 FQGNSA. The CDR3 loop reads CASSLMGARRNQPQHF. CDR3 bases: TGTGCCAGCAGCTTAATGGGGGCCCGTCGGAATCAGCCCCAGCATTTT.

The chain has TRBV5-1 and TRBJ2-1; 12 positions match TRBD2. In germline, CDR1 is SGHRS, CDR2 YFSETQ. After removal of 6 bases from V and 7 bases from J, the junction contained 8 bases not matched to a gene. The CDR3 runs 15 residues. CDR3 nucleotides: TGCGCCAGCACCAGATCTAGCGGGGGGGCGAATGAGCAGTTCTTC. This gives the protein CASTRSSGGANEQFF.

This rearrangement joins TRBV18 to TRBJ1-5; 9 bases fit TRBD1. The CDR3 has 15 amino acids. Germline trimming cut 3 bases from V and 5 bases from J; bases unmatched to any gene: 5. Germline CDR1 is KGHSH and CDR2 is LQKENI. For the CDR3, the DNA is TGTGCCAGCTCACCTGCGGGACAGGGCGATCAGCCCCAGCATTTT. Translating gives CASSPAGQGDQPQHF. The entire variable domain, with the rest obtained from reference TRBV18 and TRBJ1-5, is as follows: NAGVMQNPRHLVRRRGQEARLRCSPMKGHSHVYWYRQLPEEGLKFMVYLQKENIIDESGMPKERFSAEFPKEGPSILRIQQVVRGDSAAYFCASSPAGQGDQPQHFGDGTRLSIL.

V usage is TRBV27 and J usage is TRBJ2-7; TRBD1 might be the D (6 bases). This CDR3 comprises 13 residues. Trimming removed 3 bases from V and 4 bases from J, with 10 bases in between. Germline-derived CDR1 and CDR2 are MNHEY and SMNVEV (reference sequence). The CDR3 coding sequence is TGTGCCAGCAGTTTTGGGCAGGGGTACGAGCAGTACTTC. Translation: CASSFGQGYEQYF.

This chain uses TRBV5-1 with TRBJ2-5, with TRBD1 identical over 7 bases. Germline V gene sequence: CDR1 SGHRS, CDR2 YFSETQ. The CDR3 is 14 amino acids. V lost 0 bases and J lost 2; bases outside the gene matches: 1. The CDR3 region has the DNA TGCGCCAGCAGCTTGGAGACAGGGCAAGAGACCCAGTACTTC. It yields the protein CASSLETGQETQYF.

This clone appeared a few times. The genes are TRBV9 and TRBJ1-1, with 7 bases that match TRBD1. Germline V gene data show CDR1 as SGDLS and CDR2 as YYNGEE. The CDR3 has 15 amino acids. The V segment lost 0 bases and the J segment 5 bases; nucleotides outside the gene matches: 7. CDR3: CASSVDNRGGTEAFF. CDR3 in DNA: TGTGCCAGCAGCGTAGACAACAGGGGCGGAACTGAAGCTTTCTTT.

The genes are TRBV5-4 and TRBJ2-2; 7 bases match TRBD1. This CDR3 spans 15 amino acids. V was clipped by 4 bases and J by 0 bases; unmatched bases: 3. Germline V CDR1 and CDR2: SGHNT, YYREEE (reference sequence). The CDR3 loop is CASSLTGANTGELFF. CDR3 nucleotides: TGTGCCAGCAGCCTTACAGGGGCGAACACCGGGGAGCTGTTTTTT.

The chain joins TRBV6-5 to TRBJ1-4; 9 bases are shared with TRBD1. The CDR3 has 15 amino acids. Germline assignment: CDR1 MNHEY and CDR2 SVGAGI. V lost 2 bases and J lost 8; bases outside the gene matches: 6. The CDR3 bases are TGTGCCAGCAGTTACATGGGGACAGGGAAGGAAAAACTGTTTTTT. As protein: CASSYMGTGKEKLFF.

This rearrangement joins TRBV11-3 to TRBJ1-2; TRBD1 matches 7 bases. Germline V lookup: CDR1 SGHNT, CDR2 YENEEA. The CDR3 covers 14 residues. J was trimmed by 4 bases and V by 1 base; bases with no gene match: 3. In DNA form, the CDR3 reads TGTGCCAGCAGCTTAGGTGGGACAGCCTATGGCTACACCTTC. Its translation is CASSLGGTAYGYTF. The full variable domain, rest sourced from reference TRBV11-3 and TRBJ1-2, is EAGVVQSPRYKIIEKKQPVAFWCNPISGHNTLYWYLQNLGQGPELLIRYENEEAVDDSQLPKDRFSAERLKGVDSTLKIQPAELGDSAVYLCASSLGGTAYGYTFGSGTRLTVV.

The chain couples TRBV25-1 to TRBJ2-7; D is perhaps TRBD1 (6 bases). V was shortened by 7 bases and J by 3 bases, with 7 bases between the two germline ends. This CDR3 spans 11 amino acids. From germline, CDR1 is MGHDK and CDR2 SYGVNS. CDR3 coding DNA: TGTGCCAGCAAGGGGGTCTACGAGCAGTACTTC. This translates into CASKGVYEQYF.

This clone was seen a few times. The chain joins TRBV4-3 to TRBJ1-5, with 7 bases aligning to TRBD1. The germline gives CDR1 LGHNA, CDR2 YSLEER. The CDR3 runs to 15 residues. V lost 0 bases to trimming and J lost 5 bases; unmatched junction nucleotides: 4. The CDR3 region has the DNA TGCGCCAGCAGCCAAGAGGGTCAGGGGGATCAGCCCCAGCATTTT. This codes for CASSQEGQGDQPQHF.

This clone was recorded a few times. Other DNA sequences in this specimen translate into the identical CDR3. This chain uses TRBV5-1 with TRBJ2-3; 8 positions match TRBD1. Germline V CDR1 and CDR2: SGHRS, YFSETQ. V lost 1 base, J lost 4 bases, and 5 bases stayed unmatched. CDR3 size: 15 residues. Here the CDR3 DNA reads TGCGCCAGCAGCTTGTCAGGGGGCGATGCAGATACGCAGTATTTT. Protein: CASSLSGGDADTQYF.

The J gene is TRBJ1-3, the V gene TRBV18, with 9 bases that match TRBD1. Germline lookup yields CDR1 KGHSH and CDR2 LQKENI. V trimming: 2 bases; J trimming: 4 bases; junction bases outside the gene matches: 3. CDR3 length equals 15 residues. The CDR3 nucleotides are TGTGCCAGCTCACCATCGGGACAGGGAGGAAACACCATATATTTT. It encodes CASSPSGQGGNTIYF. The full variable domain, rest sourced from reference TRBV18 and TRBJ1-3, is NAGVMQNPRHLVRRRGQEARLRCSPMKGHSHVYWYRQLPEEGLKFMVYLQKENIIDESGMPKERFSAEFPKEGPSILRIQQVVRGDSAAYFCASSPSGQGGNTIYFGEGSWLTVV.

The CDR3 DNA sequence: TGTGCCATCACGGGGGGTGGAGGGCTGTTTTTT. Translating it yields CAITGGGGLFF. This chain connects TRBV7-2 to TRBJ2-2, with 7 bases fitting TRBD2. Germline assignment: CDR1 SGHTA and CDR2 FQGNSA. Trimming cost V 10 bases and J 13 bases; bases outside gene matches: 9. The CDR3 loop spans 11 amino acids.

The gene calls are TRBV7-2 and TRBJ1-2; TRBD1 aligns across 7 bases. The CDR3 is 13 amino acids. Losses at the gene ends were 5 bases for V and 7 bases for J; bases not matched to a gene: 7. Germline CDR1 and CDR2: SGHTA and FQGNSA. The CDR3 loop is CASSPRDSRGYTF. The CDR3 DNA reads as TGTGCCAGCAGCCCCCGGGACAGTCGTGGCTACACCTTC. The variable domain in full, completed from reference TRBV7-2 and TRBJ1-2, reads GAGVSQSPSNKVTEKGKDVELRCDPISGHTALYWYRQSLGQGLEFLIYFQGNSAPDKSGLPSDRFSAERTGGSVSTLTIQRTQQEDSAVYLCASSPRDSRGYTFGSGTRLTVV.

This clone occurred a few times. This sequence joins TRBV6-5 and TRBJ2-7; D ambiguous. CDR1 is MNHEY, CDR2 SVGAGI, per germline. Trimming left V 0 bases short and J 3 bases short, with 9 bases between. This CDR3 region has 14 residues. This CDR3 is CASSYSGLGYEQYF. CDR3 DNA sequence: TGTGCCAGCAGTTACTCCGGGTTGGGCTACGAGCAGTACTTC.

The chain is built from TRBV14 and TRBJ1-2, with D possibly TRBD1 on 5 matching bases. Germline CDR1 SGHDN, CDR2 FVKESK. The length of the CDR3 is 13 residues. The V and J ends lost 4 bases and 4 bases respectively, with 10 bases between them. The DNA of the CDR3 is TGTGCCAGCAGCCCCCGGGGGGTCTATGGCTACACCTTC. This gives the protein CASSPRGVYGYTF.

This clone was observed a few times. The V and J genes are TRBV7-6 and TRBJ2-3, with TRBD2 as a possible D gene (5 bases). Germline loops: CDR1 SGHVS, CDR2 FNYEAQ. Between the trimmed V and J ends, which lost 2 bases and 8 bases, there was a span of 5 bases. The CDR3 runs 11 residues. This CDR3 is CASSLRGTQYF. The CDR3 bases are TGTGCCAGCAGCTTACGGGGTACGCAGTATTTT.

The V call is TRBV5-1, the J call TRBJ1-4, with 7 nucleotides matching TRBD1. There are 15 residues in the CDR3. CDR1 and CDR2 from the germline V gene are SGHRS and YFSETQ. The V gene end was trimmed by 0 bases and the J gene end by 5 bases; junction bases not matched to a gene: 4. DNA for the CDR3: TGCGCCAGCAGCTTGGGGTCAGGGGGGAATGAAAAACTGTTTTTT. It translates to CASSLGSGGNEKLFF.